This T cell receptor beta chain is from a study of T cells in localized non-small cell lung cancer (dated by TCRdb to 2019 to 2021). As for the study more broadly: Comparing tumors with uninvolved tumor-adjacent lungs, the study looked at the T cell repertoires of roughly 250 patients with early-stage NSCLC. The cohort consisted of approximately 220 treatment-naive NSCLC patients whose localized lung tumors had been resected. Of the NSCLC patients, around 130 were male and approximately 97 were female, and the mean age was roughly 61 years. What the work shows at the level of the full study, not this receptor alone: A median of 57 of the top 100 tumor clones were detected in paired uninvolved adjacent lung, and 28 of these tumor clones were also found among the top 100 clones of the paired uninvolved adjacent lung. Uninvolved tumor-adjacent lung showed the highest T cell clonality, higher than tumor, which suggests more focused antigenic responses in the adjacent lung. Higher T cell density in blood was associated with longer overall survival, whereas higher clonality in adjacent lung was associated with shorter survival. Because multi-region tumor sequencing was not performed, intratumor heterogeneity could not be ruled out. Since the design was exploratory, TCR variables were selected using unadjusted p-values with no false-discovery rate correction.

Including the terminal cysteine and phenylalanine, the CDR3 comprises 15 residues. Here the CDR3 DNA is all that survives: 45 bases in frame from base 1. V and J are trimmed by 5 bases and 4 bases, and the gene matches miss 6 bases of the junction. CDR1 MNHEY and CDR2 SMNVEV were looked up in the germline V gene (reference sequence). As to this clone: Its antigen is currently not known. No clone much larger than this one lies a single base away; base qualities are absent.

TCR beta CDR3 regions were sequenced from DNA using the immunoSEQ Assay. The original pipeline was this. To compute T cell density, TCR beta template counts were normalized to usable DNA, which was estimated by amplifying housekeeping genes. Richness was estimated with the preseqR package, extrapolating to 400,000 templates for PBMC samples and 120,000 templates for tissue samples. Clonality was taken to be one minus Pielou's evenness. Differential abundance testing on productive amino-acid clonotypes, with a minimum total count of 5 and an alpha of 0.1, was used to identify tissue-enriched TCRs. The Jaccard Index and the Morisita Overlap Index were used to measure how much the repertoires overlapped between compartments. GLIPH clustered TCR beta CDR3s with public tetramer-defined viral CDR3s; viral motifs required at least three viral sequences plus V-gene enrichment. TCRdb re-hosts the immuneACCESS table, in-frame sequences only. Its copies lack some clones; in the studies checked, an unresolved V gene accounts for under half of them, and the cause for the rest is not known. The D gene and trimming were derived from the DNA, and the V and J assignments and clone size from that table. The sample data list about 28,000 clones, and around 82% of these were observed just once. 4% to 5.5% of the sample goes to the ten largest clones.

At diagnosis, tumor, uninvolved tumor-adjacent lung and peripheral blood were collected and then preserved as a mix of FFPE and fresh-frozen material. For TCR repertoire profiling, blood samples were analyzed in the form of peripheral blood mononuclear cells. This sequence originates from a man aged 40 to 70 with stage III lung adenocarcinoma. Source: peripheral blood mononuclear cells, taken before any cancer treatment. The chain is encoded by TRBV27 joined to TRBJ2-2; TRBD1 agrees with 8 junctional bases. The CDR3 here reads CASSRQGQSTGELFF. The sequenced DNA is TGTGCCAGCAGTCGACAGGGGCAGAGCACCGGGGAGCTGTTTTTT.